One and the same sample provided the 22 T cell receptor beta chains below, sequenced in a study of cytomegalovirus exposure and HLA in healthy donors. Repertoires were generated with immunoSEQ multiplex PCR, while TCRdb's copy carries only in-frame clones and drops some. The sample carries approximately 260,000 clones, just over 85% recorded once. Sample: PBMCs. The source is a woman aged 18-30 years in good health and CMV-seronegative.

The chain uses TRBV27 and TRBJ2-7, with a possible D match to TRBD1 (6 bases). This CDR3 is built from 18 residues. CDR1 is MNHEY and CDR2 is SMNVEV in the germline V gene (reference sequence). Trimming took off 4 bases at V and 3 bases at J, with 25 bases between the two ends. CDR3 loop: CASSSKLIRDTRRYEQYF. In DNA, the CDR3 is TGTGCCAGCAGTTCAAAACTTATCAGGGACACCAGACGCTACGAGCAGTACTTC.

The chain combines TRBV7-2 with TRBJ1-6; TRBD1 is a possible D gene (5 bases). V was pared by 5 bases and J by 8 bases, with 13 bases between. CDR1 and CDR2 from the germline V gene are SGHTA and FQGNSA. This CDR3 has 14 amino acids. CDR3 sequence: CASSTLIRDSPLHF. The CDR3 bases are TGTGCCAGCAGCACACTCATCAGGGATTCACCCCTCCACTTT.

The chain has TRBV27 and TRBJ1-1; D remains ambiguous. Trimming took off 7 bases at V and 4 bases at J, with 13 bases between the two ends. There are 13 residues in the CDR3. CDR1 MNHEY and CDR2 SMNVEV come from the germline V gene (reference sequence). DNA for the CDR3: TGTGCCAGCACCCGCGGGCTCGGCACTGAAGCTTTCTTT. This encodes CASTRGLGTEAFF.

V gene TRBV7-2 combines with J gene TRBJ1-2; possibly TRBD1 for D (6 bases). The CDR3 sequence is 18 residues long. CDR1 and CDR2 from the germline V gene are SGHTA and FQGNSA. The V end lost 1 base, the J end lost 3 bases, and 21 bases lay between the germline ends. The CDR3 sequence is CASSLESVQGTRYYGYTF. CDR3 bases: TGTGCCAGCAGCTTAGAATCGGTTCAGGGGACCCGCTACTATGGCTACACCTTC.

The V gene is TRBV4-1, the J gene TRBJ1-3; TRBD1 is a possible D gene (5 bases). There are 14 residues in the CDR3. The V end was cut by 5 bases, the J end by 0 bases, with 8 bases between. Germline CDR1 and CDR2: MGHRA and YSYEKL. CDR3 nucleotides: TGCGCCAGCAGCTCCGACAGCTCTGGAAACACCATATATTTT. This sequence encodes CASSSDSSGNTIYF.

As to this clone: One junction end does not reproduce the germline sequence, and a read error may be involved. The chain is built from TRBV11-3 and TRBJ2-7; TRBD1 matches at 9 bases. The CDR3 consists of 14 residues. Looked up from germline, CDR1 is SGHNT and CDR2 is YENEEA. This CDR3 is CASSLDATGTGTVF. The DNA of the CDR3 is TGTGCCAGCAGCTTAGATGCTACCGGGACAGGGACAGTGTTC.

This clone was seen a single time. V is TRBV4-1 and J is TRBJ2-1, with a possible D match to TRBD2 (5 bases). Per germline, CDR1 MGHRA and CDR2 YSYEKL. Trimming stripped 1 base from V and 7 bases from J, with 5 bases between. The CDR3 is 12 residues long. As DNA, the CDR3 is TGCGCCAGCAGCCAAGCGGGAAATGAGCAGTTCTTC. As protein: CASSQAGNEQFF.

The genes are TRBV6-1 and TRBJ1-2, with TRBD1 identical over 11 bases. The CDR3 contains 14 residues. J gave up 7 bases and V 6 bases, and 7 bases lay outside the gene matches. CDR1 is MNHNS and CDR2 is SASEGT in the germline V gene. The CDR3 DNA follows: TGTGCCAGCAGGCCGGGACAGGGGGTTACTGGCTACACCTTC. This gives the protein CASRPGQGVTGYTF.

The genes are TRBV6-4 and TRBJ2-2, with a possible D match to TRBD1 (7 bases). This CDR3 spans 17 amino acids. Per the germline V gene, CDR1 is MRHNA and CDR2 is SNTAGT. V lost 0 bases, J lost 3 bases, and 14 bases lay in between. The CDR3 region has the DNA TGTGCCAGCAGTGACTCGAAGGCCAGGGGGGACACCGGGGAGCTGTTTTTT. Its protein is CASSDSKARGDTGELFF.

The genes are TRBV7-8 and TRBJ2-2; TRBD1 aligns across 9 bases. The V gene's germline CDR1 is SGHVS and CDR2 FQNEAQ. The CDR3 sequence is 15 residues long. V was clipped by 5 bases and J by 7 bases; unmatched bases: 8. The CDR3 reads CASSRGQGTGGELFF. The CDR3 coding sequence is TGTGCCAGCAGCAGAGGACAGGGGACGGGCGGGGAGCTGTTTTTT. The full variable domain, in which reference TRBV7-8 and TRBJ2-2 provide the parts outside the CDR3, is GAGVSQSPRYKVAKRGQDVALRCDPISGHVSLFWYQQALGQGPEFLTYFQNEAQLDKSGLPSDRFFAERPEGSVSTLKIQRTQQEDSAVYLCASSRGQGTGGELFFGEGSRLTVL.

This clone was counted between two and nine times. The chain employs TRBV6-5 and TRBJ1-2, with 9 nucleotides matching TRBD1. CDR3 length: 13 amino acids. Unmatched junction bases numbered 3, after V lost 6 bases and J lost 4 bases. CDR1 is MNHEY and CDR2 is SVGAGI in the germline V gene. The CDR3 loop is CASRSTGGYGYTF. CDR3 bases: TGTGCCAGCAGGTCGACAGGGGGCTATGGCTACACCTTC.

The CDR3 region is CASRVTSGGDLTGELFF. The CDR3 coding sequence is TGTGCCAGCAGGGTTACTAGCGGGGGGGACCTCACCGGGGAGCTGTTTTTT. The chain is built from TRBV2 and TRBJ2-2; 13 bases are shared with TRBD2. This CDR3 comprises 17 residues. Germline CDR1 is SNHLY and CDR2 is FYNNEI. The J segment lost 4 bases and the V segment lost 6 bases, leaving 8 bases of the junction unmatched. Using reference TRBV2 and TRBJ2-2 for the parts outside the CDR3, the full variable domain is EPEVTQTPSHQVTQMGQEVILRCVPISNHLYFYWYRQILGQKVEFLVSFYNNEISEKSEIFDDQFSVERPDGSNFTLKIRSTKLEDSAMYFCASRVTSGGDLTGELFFGEGSRLTVL.

This chain's CDR3 is CASRQGPDQPQHF. The CDR3 bases are TGTGCCAGCAGACAGGGGCCCGATCAGCCCCAGCATTTT. This chain connects TRBV25-1 to TRBJ1-5; 7 nucleotides line up with TRBD1. Looked up from germline, CDR1 is MGHDK and CDR2 is SYGVNS. Losses at the gene ends were 6 bases for V and 5 bases for J; bases not matched to a gene: 4. The CDR3 has 13 residues.

CDR3 in amino acids: CSVEWTAANYGYTF. The CDR3 DNA reads as TGCAGCGTAGAGTGGACAGCCGCTAACTATGGCTACACCTTC. The chain joins TRBV29-1 to TRBJ1-2, with a weak D call TRBD1 (6 bases). The germline V gene has CDR1 SQVTM and CDR2 ANQGSEA. Trimming took 6 bases from V and 0 from J, leaving 14 bases between them. The CDR3 runs 14 residues.

The CDR3 here is CASSLGGAREQYF. In DNA, the CDR3 is TGTGCCAGCAGTCTCGGGGGGGCGCGCGAGCAGTACTTC. This sequence joins TRBV2 and TRBJ2-7; TRBD2 matches 8 bases. Germline V lookup: CDR1 SNHLY, CDR2 FYNNEI. After removal of 5 bases from V and 6 bases from J, the junction contained 6 bases not matched to a gene. This CDR3 is built from 13 residues.

J is TRBJ2-5 and V is TRBV18; TRBD2 matches at 7 bases. The CDR3 loop spans 15 amino acids. Germline V lookup: CDR1 KGHSH, CDR2 LQKENI. V lost 6 bases to trimming and J lost 2 bases; unmatched junction nucleotides: 9. The chain's CDR3 is CASSPFGGGQETQYF. For the CDR3, the DNA is TGTGCCAGCTCCCCTTTTGGGGGGGGACAAGAGACCCAGTACTTC. Based on the CDR3 plus reference TRBV18 and TRBJ2-5, the full variable domain is NAGVMQNPRHLVRRRGQEARLRCSPMKGHSHVYWYRQLPEEGLKFMVYLQKENIIDESGMPKERFSAEFPKEGPSILRIQQVVRGDSAAYFCASSPFGGGQETQYFGPGTRLLVL.

The J gene is TRBJ2-7, the V gene TRBV7-2, with TRBD1 matching over 7 bases. Looked up from germline, CDR1 is SGHTA and CDR2 is FQGNSA. This CDR3 has 16 amino acids. J lost 5 bases, V lost 1 base, and 11 bases had no gene match. CDR3 loop: CASSLGQGRRSDEQYF. In DNA, the CDR3 is TGTGCCAGCAGCTTAGGACAGGGAAGGCGGTCGGACGAGCAGTACTTC.

This clone was seen many times. The rearrangement links TRBV6-5 to TRBJ2-7; 7 bases are a match to TRBD2. The CDR3 spans 14 residues. Unmatched junction bases numbered 7, after V lost 3 bases and J lost 5 bases. The V gene's germline CDR1 is MNHEY and CDR2 SVGAGI. The CDR3 coding sequence is TGTGCCAGCAGTTATAATCGCGGGAGTCACGAGCAGTACTTC. It yields the protein CASSYNRGSHEQYF.

The chain joins TRBV5-1 to TRBJ2-5; D possibly corresponds to TRBD2 (6 bases). Per the germline V gene, CDR1 is SGHRS and CDR2 is YFSETQ. Trimming took 4 bases from V and 1 from J, leaving 11 bases between them. The CDR3 runs 14 residues. As DNA, the CDR3 is TGCGCCAGCAGCCTCCGGGACTTCCAAGAGACCCAGTACTTC. As protein: CASSLRDFQETQYF.

The chain combines TRBV14 with TRBJ2-1; TRBD2 might be the D (6 bases). V was trimmed by 1 base and J by 9 bases, leaving 10 bases between them. Germline assignment: CDR1 SGHDN and CDR2 FVKESK. The CDR3 extends over 13 amino acids. The CDR3 DNA is TGTGCCAGCAGCCAAGTTGCGACTAGTGAGCAGTTCTTC. It translates to CASSQVATSEQFF. Full variable domain (missing parts from reference TRBV14 and TRBJ2-1): EAGVTQFPSHSVIEKGQTVTLRCDPISGHDNLYWYRRVMGKEIKFLLHFVKESKQDESGMPNNRFLAERTGGTYSTLKVQPAELEDSGVYFCASSQVATSEQFFGPGTRLTVL.

The V call is TRBV7-7, the J call TRBJ2-1, with D perhaps TRBD2 (5 bases). CDR1 and CDR2 from the germline V gene are SSHAT and FNYEAQ (reference sequence). This CDR3 has 15 amino acids. V was trimmed by 5 bases and J by 0 bases, leaving 11 bases between them. CDR3 residues: CASSLRRDSYNEQFF. The CDR3, as DNA: TGTGCCAGCAGCCTACGCCGGGACTCCTACAATGAGCAGTTCTTC.

The chain combines TRBV6-5 with TRBJ1-2; D is ambiguous. Trimming took off 2 bases at V and 3 bases at J, with 7 bases between the two ends. The CDR3 has 13 amino acids. Germline assignment: CDR1 MNHEY and CDR2 SVGAGI. CDR3 protein: CASSYDGDYGYTF. In DNA, the CDR3 is TGTGCCAGCAGTTACGACGGGGACTATGGCTACACCTTC.